What follows are 32 T cell receptor beta chains derived from one specimen sequenced in a study of human T cells and chemical hapten exposure. Time point indicated: pre-sensitization, week 0. Treatment in this sample: therapeutic diphenylcyclopropenone sensitization with weekly scalp DPC. MiXCR, applied by TCRdb to the RACE reads, yields one record per CDR3 protein. The data hold 300,000 to 450,000 distinct CDR3 sequences, with roughly 5% observed a single time. The sample here was whole blood, taken in connection with sensitization to the hapten diphenylcyclopropenone (DPC). Receptors were obtained from a woman aged 45-59 years with alopecia areata. Some clones in this sample may be carry-over from other donors' samples.

Ten or more counts support this clonotype. The chain has TRBV15 and TRBJ2-7, with D possibly TRBD2 on 5 matching bases. Between the trimmed V and J ends, which lost 5 bases and 3 bases, there was a span of 8 bases. From germline, CDR1 is LNHNV and CDR2 YYDKDF (reference sequence). CDR3 length equals 12 residues. The CDR3 DNA follows: TGTGCCACCAGCGGACGGGGCTACGAGCAGTACTTC. The encoded protein is CATSGRGYEQYF.

This clonotype was seen a handful of times. The V gene is TRBV7-6, the J gene TRBJ1-1; the D gene is possibly TRBD1 (6 bases). The germline CDR1 and CDR2 sequences are SGHVS and FNYEAQ. The CDR3 spans 13 residues. Trimming pared 6 bases from V and 4 bases from J, leaving 12 bases between. CDR3 loop: CASRQGWSTEAFF. The CDR3, as DNA: TGTGCCAGCAGGCAGGGGTGGAGCACTGAAGCTTTCTTT.

This clonotype was recorded at least ten times. The genes are TRBV29-1 and TRBJ1-1; no definite D call. Germline lookup yields CDR1 SQVTM and CDR2 ANQGSEA. V was trimmed by 4 bases and J by 6 bases, leaving 9 bases between them. This CDR3 comprises 11 residues. The CDR3 nucleotides are TGCAGCGTTGCTGGGAGTCCTGAAGCTTTCTTT. This codes for CSVAGSPEAFF.

This clonotype was seen only a few times. V usage is TRBV12-5 and J usage is TRBJ2-2, with D perhaps TRBD1 (6 bases). Trimming pared 0 bases from V and 4 bases from J, leaving 6 bases between. Germline V gene sequence: CDR1 LGHNT, CDR2 FRNRAP. The CDR3 length is 14 residues. Written as DNA, the CDR3 is TGTGCTAGTGGTTTGGTGGGGGCCACCGGGGAGCTGTTTTTT. Translation: CASGLVGATGELFF.

This clonotype appeared many times. This chain uses TRBV12-3 or TRBV12-4 with TRBJ2-3, with TRBD1 matching over 7 bases. V gave up 3 bases and J gave up 2 bases; unmatched junction bases: 5. CDR3 length: 15 residues. The CDR3 DNA follows: TGTGCCAGCAGTTTCAGGGGGACCGACACAGATACGCAGTATTTT. It codes for CASSFRGTDTDTQYF.

The table lists this clonotype with many counts. The V gene is TRBV20-1, the J gene TRBJ1-3, with D uncertain. The germline gives CDR1 DFQATT, CDR2 SNEGSKA (reference sequence). V shed 5 bases and J shed 0 bases, with 11 bases lying between them. The length of the CDR3 is 14 residues. The DNA for the CDR3 is TGCAGTGCTCGCGGCTCCCTCTCTGGAAACACCATATATTTT. It translates to CSARGSLSGNTIYF.

This clonotype was observed many times. The chain is built from TRBV29-1 and TRBJ2-1, with D uncertain. Trimming shortened V by 4 bases and J by 4 bases, and 14 bases separated the two germline ends. The CDR3 loop spans 14 amino acids. The germline gives CDR1 SQVTM, CDR2 ANQGSEA. The CDR3 here is CSVGKERKYNEQFF. Here the CDR3 DNA reads TGCAGCGTTGGGAAGGAGCGAAAGTACAATGAGCAGTTCTTC.

J is TRBJ1-4 and V is TRBV29-1; D gene uncertain. This CDR3 spans 15 amino acids. Germline CDR1 is SQVTM and CDR2 is ANQGSEA. The CDR3 DNA reads TGCAGTGCCGGTGGGCTTGAAGAAGCGAATGAAAAACTGTTTTTT. Its translation: CSAGGLEEANEKLFF.

This clonotype has a handful of counts. The genes are TRBV6-1 and TRBJ2-2; D possibly corresponds to TRBD2 (7 bases). The CDR3 totals 12 residues. Germline V gives CDR1 MNHNS, CDR2 SASEGT. The germline V and J ends were trimmed by 8 bases and 10 bases, with 14 bases remaining between them. The CDR3 region is CASSLGGAELFF. CDR3 nucleotide sequence: TGTGCCAGCTCCCTTGGGGGGGCGGAGCTGTTTTTT.

At least ten counts were recorded for this clonotype. This rearrangement joins TRBV6-1 to TRBJ1-5; D unclear. CDR3 length: 15 amino acids. Per germline, CDR1 MNHNS and CDR2 SASEGT. The V gene lost 6 bases and the J gene lost 0 bases, with 12 bases spanning the gap. CDR3 protein: CASSTDTYSNQPQHF. In nucleotides, the CDR3 is TGTGCCAGCAGCACAGATACCTATAGCAATCAGCCCCAGCATTTT.

The chain uses TRBV27 and TRBJ1-5; no firm D call. Germline V gene sequence: CDR1 MNHEY, CDR2 SMNVEV (reference sequence). This CDR3 spans 15 amino acids. Trimming shortened V by 2 bases and J by 1 base, and 9 bases separated the two germline ends. CDR3 region: CASSLMASSNQPQHF. In DNA form, the CDR3 reads TGTGCCAGCAGTTTAATGGCCAGCAGCAATCAGCCCCAGCATTTT.

This clonotype appeared a few times. The chain couples TRBV27 to TRBJ1-2; D unresolved. The V end was cut by 5 bases, the J end by 5 bases, with 18 bases between. CDR3 size: 15 residues. Germline values: CDR1 MNHEY, CDR2 SMNVEV (reference sequence). The CDR3 sequence: CASSLTAWGGYGYTF. As DNA, the CDR3 is TGTGCCAGCAGTCTTACAGCGTGGGGAGGTTATGGCTACACCTTC.

This clonotype was found many times. The chain joins TRBV24-1 to TRBJ2-3; tentatively, D is TRBD1 or TRBD2 (5 bases each). V lost 9 bases and J lost 0, with 9 bases in between. The CDR3 has 13 residues. Germline V gene data show CDR1 as KGHDR and CDR2 as SFDVKD. CDR3 protein: CATGDGSTDTQYF. The CDR3 nucleotides are TGTGCCACCGGGGACGGTAGCACAGATACGCAGTATTTT.

The chain is built from TRBV7-8 and TRBJ1-6; TRBD1 aligns across 8 bases. V trimming: 2 bases; J trimming: 7 bases; junction bases outside the gene matches: 4. Looked up from germline, CDR1 is SGHVS and CDR2 is FQNEAQ. The CDR3 runs 15 residues. The CDR3 protein is CASSLIPGGNSPLHF. Here the CDR3 DNA reads TGTGCCAGCAGCTTAATACCAGGGGGCAATTCACCCCTCCACTTT.

V is TRBV27 and J is TRBJ2-7, with 16 bases that match TRBD2. The germline gives CDR1 MNHEY, CDR2 SMNVEV (reference sequence). CDR3 length: 16 amino acids. Germline trimming cut 6 bases from V and 2 bases from J; bases unmatched to any gene: 4. This CDR3 is CASRSGTSGRAYEQYF. The DNA of the CDR3 is TGTGCCAGCAGATCCGGGACTAGCGGGAGGGCCTACGAGCAGTACTTC.

This clonotype was detected only a few times. The genes are TRBV5-6 and TRBJ1-5, with TRBD1 matching 9 bases. The CDR3 covers 16 residues. Germline trimming cut 0 bases from V and 6 bases from J; bases unmatched to any gene: 7. The germline gives CDR1 SGHDT, CDR2 YYEEEE. The CDR3 region is CASSLAAQGARQPQHF. Here the CDR3 DNA reads TGTGCCAGCAGCTTGGCCGCACAGGGGGCGCGTCAGCCCCAGCATTTT.

J is TRBJ1-1 and V is TRBV5-7; a possible D gene is TRBD1 (5 bases). TRBV5-7 has ORF status, its function being uncertain. The CDR3 has 11 amino acids. Trimming took off 6 bases at V and 7 bases at J, with 10 bases between the two ends. This chain's CDR3 is CASTRGGEAFF. The CDR3 region has the DNA TGTGCCAGCACCCGGGGGGGTGAAGCTTTCTTT.

This clonotype was recorded many times. The rearrangement joins TRBV4-1 to TRBJ2-3; D possibly corresponds to TRBD2 (7 bases). Deletions cut 5 bases from V and 5 bases from J, with 17 bases between. There are 15 residues in the CDR3. Germline lookup yields CDR1 MGHRA and CDR2 YSYEKL. The CDR3, as DNA: TGCGCCAGCAGCTACAGCGGGGCCAGGGGAGATACGCAGTATTTT. Translation: CASSYSGARGDTQYF.

The chain uses TRBV5-1 and TRBJ2-1; D ambiguous. The CDR3 is made up of 12 amino acids. Germline loops: CDR1 SGHRS, CDR2 YFSETQ. Trimming shortened V by 4 bases and J by 10 bases, and 12 bases separated the two germline ends. The CDR3 DNA is TGCGCCAGCAGCCTACCGACCGGGGAGCAGTTCTTC. Residues: CASSLPTGEQFF. Looking up the rest from reference TRBV5-1 and TRBJ2-1 gives the full variable domain: KAGVTQTPRYLIKTRGQQVTLSCSPISGHRSVSWYQQTPGQGLQFLFEYFSETQRNKGNFPGRFSGRQFSNSRSEMNVSTLELGDSALYLCASSLPTGEQFFGPGTRLTVL.

In its sample, this clonotype was seen a few times. The chain is built from TRBV6-5 and TRBJ2-6; D is uncertain. Per the germline V gene, CDR1 is MNHEY and CDR2 is SVGAGI. The ends were cut back, 0 bases at V and 2 bases at J, with 8 bases in the middle. This CDR3 has 16 residues. CDR3 loop: CASSYSRQTGANVLTF. CDR3 coding DNA: TGTGCCAGCAGTTACTCTCGGCAAACTGGGGCCAACGTCCTGACTTTC.

This clonotype was seen only a few times. V usage is TRBV7-9 and J usage is TRBJ2-5; TRBD1 might be the D (6 bases). Germline V gene lookup returns CDR1 SEHNR and CDR2 FQNEAQ (reference sequence). Trimming removed 5 bases at V and 3 bases at J, with 7 bases between. The CDR3 is 12 amino acids. The CDR3 reads CASSEGEETQYF. In nucleotides, the CDR3 is TGTGCCAGCAGCGAGGGGGAAGAGACCCAGTACTTC.

There are many counts of this clonotype. This chain uses TRBV7-2 with TRBJ1-2; no clear D gene. With 4 bases removed from V and 4 bases from J, the gap between germline ends came to 13 bases. The germline gives CDR1 SGHTA, CDR2 FQGNSA. The CDR3 has 14 amino acids. CDR3 DNA: TGTGCCAGCAGCTCAATGTCCCTGAGCTATGGCTACACCTTC. It encodes CASSSMSLSYGYTF. Together with reference TRBV7-2 and TRBJ1-2, the CDR3 gives the full variable domain: GAGVSQSPSNKVTEKGKDVELRCDPISGHTALYWYRQSLGQGLEFLIYFQGNSAPDKSGLPSDRFSAERTGGSVSTLTIQRTQQEDSAVYLCASSSMSLSYGYTFGSGTRLTVV.

The CDR3: CASSLRREGNTEAFF. The CDR3 DNA follows: TGTGCCAGCAGCTTAAGGAGGGAAGGTAACACTGAAGCTTTCTTT. The rearrangement uses TRBV7-2 and TRBJ1-1, with D unresolved. Germline V lookup: CDR1 SGHTA, CDR2 FQGNSA. This CDR3 region has 15 residues. V shed 2 bases and J shed 2 bases, with 12 bases lying between them.

The V call is TRBV20-1, the J call TRBJ1-3; 7 bases are shared with TRBD1. The J segment lost 4 bases and the V segment lost 4 bases, leaving 7 bases of the junction unmatched. The germline gives CDR1 DFQATT, CDR2 SNEGSKA (reference sequence). There are 14 residues in the CDR3. Here the CDR3 DNA reads TGCAGTGCTACGGACAGGTCTGCCGGAAACACCATATATTTT. Translating it yields CSATDRSAGNTIYF.

This clonotype has at least ten counts. The V call is TRBV9, the J call TRBJ1-1, with 9 bases that match TRBD1. This CDR3 is built from 19 residues. Trimming removed 0 bases from V and 5 bases from J; junction bases left unmatched: 17. Germline V gives CDR1 SGDLS, CDR2 YYNGEE. For the CDR3, the DNA is TGTGCCAGCAGCGTAGGGCCCTTCCCGGGACAGGGCCCTAGGACTGAAGCTTTCTTT. Translating it yields CASSVGPFPGQGPRTEAFF.

V and J are TRBV4-3 and TRBJ1-5, with TRBD1 identical over 7 bases. V lost 0 bases and J lost 0; bases outside the gene matches: 11. The germline gives CDR1 LGHNA, CDR2 YSLEER. The CDR3 totals 19 residues. The CDR3 spells CASSQDIGGGRFSNQPQHF. CDR3 in DNA: TGCGCCAGCAGCCAAGATATAGGGGGCGGACGCTTTAGCAATCAGCCCCAGCATTTT.

This clonotype was recorded a few times. The chain employs TRBV12-3 or TRBV12-4 and TRBJ2-5, with a weak D call TRBD2 (6 bases). Trimming removed 8 bases at V and 3 bases at J, with 13 bases between. The CDR3 has 13 amino acids. The CDR3 loop is CASLRGGEETQYF. CDR3 nucleotide sequence: TGTGCCAGCCTTAGGGGAGGAGAAGAGACCCAGTACTTC.

In its sample, this clonotype was seen many times. This chain connects TRBV7-8 to TRBJ2-1; 7 bases are shared with TRBD2. Looked up from germline, CDR1 is SGHVS and CDR2 is FQNEAQ. The CDR3 is made up of 14 amino acids. Losses at the gene ends were 4 bases for V and 4 bases for J; bases not matched to a gene: 4. The CDR3 bases are TGTGCCAGCAGCTCCCGGCGGGGGTACAATGAGCAGTTCTTC. Translation gives CASSSRRGYNEQFF.

This clonotype was seen at least ten times. The chain combines TRBV7-8 with TRBJ1-1, with TRBD1 as a possible D gene (6 bases). CDR3 length: 15 residues. V lost 1 base and J lost 1, with 10 bases in between. CDR1 is SGHVS, CDR2 FQNEAQ, per germline. The CDR3 DNA sequence: TGTGCCAGCAGCTTAGTGGGGGCGAGGAACACTGAAGCTTTCTTT. Amino acids: CASSLVGARNTEAFF. Drawing the rest from reference TRBV7-8 and TRBJ1-1, the complete variable domain is GAGVSQSPRYKVAKRGQDVALRCDPISGHVSLFWYQQALGQGPEFLTYFQNEAQLDKSGLPSDRFFAERPEGSVSTLKIQRTQQEDSAVYLCASSLVGARNTEAFFGQGTRLTVV.

This clonotype was counted many times. This chain connects TRBV2 to TRBJ1-1; 7 bases line up with TRBD1. Germline values: CDR1 SNHLY, CDR2 FYNNEI. The V segment lost 9 bases and the J segment 8 bases; nucleotides outside the gene matches: 6. This CDR3 region has 11 residues. The CDR3 protein is CASDREGEAFF. The CDR3 bases are TGTGCCAGTGACAGGGAAGGAGAAGCTTTCTTT.

V and J are TRBV5-1 and TRBJ2-1, with D hard to call. The CDR3 has 11 residues. V was cut by 0 bases and J by 16 bases, with 11 bases left in between. Germline V CDR1 and CDR2: SGHRS, YFSETQ. The CDR3 is CASSLDGVGFF. CDR3 DNA: TGCGCCAGCAGCTTGGATGGGGTCGGATTCTTC.

This clonotype was detected ten times or more. The chain employs TRBV11-2 and TRBJ2-3; perhaps TRBD1 as D (5 bases). The CDR3 has 13 residues. CDR1 is SGHAT, CDR2 FQNNGV, per germline. V shed 6 bases and J shed 5 bases, with 12 bases lying between them. The CDR3 here is CASRFAGKDTQYF. In nucleotides, the CDR3 is TGTGCCAGCAGGTTCGCAGGGAAAGATACGCAGTATTTT.